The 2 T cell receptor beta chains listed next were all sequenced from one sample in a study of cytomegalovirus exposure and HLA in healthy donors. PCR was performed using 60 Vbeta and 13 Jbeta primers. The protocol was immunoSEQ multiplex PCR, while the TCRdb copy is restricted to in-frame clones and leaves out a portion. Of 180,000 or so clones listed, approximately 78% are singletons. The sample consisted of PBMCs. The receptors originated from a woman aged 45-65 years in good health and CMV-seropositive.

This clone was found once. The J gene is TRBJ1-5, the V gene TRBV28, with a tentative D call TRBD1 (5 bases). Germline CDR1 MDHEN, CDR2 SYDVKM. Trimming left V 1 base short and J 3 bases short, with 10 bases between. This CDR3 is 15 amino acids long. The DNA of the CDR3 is TGTGCCAGCAGTTTATTGTCAGGGTTCAATCAGCCCCAGCATTTT. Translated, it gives CASSLLSGFNQPQHF.

The DNA for the CDR3 is TGTGCCAGCTCAATCGACAGGAACACTGAAGCTTTCTTT. Protein: CASSIDRNTEAFF. The chain combines TRBV18 with TRBJ1-1; weak D call: TRBD1 (5 bases). The V and J ends lost 5 bases and 1 base respectively, with 8 bases between them. Germline V gene sequence: CDR1 KGHSH, CDR2 LQKENI. The CDR3 length is 13 residues.